This T cell receptor (beta chain) was found in a study of blood T cell repertoires in COVID-19. Looking at the study overall: The samples span acute and convalescent COVID-19 from the United States, Italy and Spain. T cells, B-cell-depleted T cells, or PBMCs provided the cDNA or gDNA that served as material.

Germline V gives CDR1 SGHRS, CDR2 YFSETQ. The CDR3 covers 15 residues. Unmatched junction bases numbered 6, after V lost 4 bases and J lost 4 bases. In the authors' workflow: For nucleated cells, counts were estimated from reference gene primer amplification. Profiled with immunoSEQ multiplex PCR; TCRdb holds only in-frame clones, not every one. V and J calls and clone size are given by that table; D and trimming were obtained from the DNA. The sample has tens of thousands of clones; about 85% are singletons. The V call is TRBV5-1, the J call TRBJ1-5; 9 nucleotides align to TRBD1. This TCR came from a man aged 55 to 70 with acute or convalescent COVID-19. The sequenced sample was peripheral blood. The CDR3, as DNA: TGCGCCAGCAGCACCGGACAGGGGTCAAATCAGCCCCAGCATTTT. Amino acids: CASSTGQGSNQPQHF.